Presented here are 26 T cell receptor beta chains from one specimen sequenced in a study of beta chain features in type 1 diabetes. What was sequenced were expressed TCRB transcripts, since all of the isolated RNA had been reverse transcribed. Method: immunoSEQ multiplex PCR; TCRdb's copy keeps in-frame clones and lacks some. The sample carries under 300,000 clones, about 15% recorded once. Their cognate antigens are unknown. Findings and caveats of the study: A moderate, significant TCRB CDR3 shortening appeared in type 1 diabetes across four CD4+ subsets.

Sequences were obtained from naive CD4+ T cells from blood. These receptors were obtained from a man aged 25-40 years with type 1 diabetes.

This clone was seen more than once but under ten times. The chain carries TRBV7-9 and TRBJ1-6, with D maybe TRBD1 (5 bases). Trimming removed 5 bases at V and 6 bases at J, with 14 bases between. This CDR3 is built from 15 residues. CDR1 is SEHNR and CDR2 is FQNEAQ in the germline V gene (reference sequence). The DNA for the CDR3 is TGTGCCAGCAGCCCACGGGCCCAGGGTAATTCACCCCTCCACTTT. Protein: CASSPRAQGNSPLHF.

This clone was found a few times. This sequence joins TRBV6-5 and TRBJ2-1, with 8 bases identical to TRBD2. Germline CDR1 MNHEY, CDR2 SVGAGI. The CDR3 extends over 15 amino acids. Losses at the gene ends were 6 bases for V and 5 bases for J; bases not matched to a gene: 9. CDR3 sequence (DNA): TGTGCCAGCAGCCCTCAGCGGGGGAGGCACAATGAGCAGTTCTTC. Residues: CASSPQRGRHNEQFF.

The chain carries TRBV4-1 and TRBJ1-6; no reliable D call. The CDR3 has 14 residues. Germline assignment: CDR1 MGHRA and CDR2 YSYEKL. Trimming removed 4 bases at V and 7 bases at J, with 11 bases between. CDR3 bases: TGCGCCAGCAGCCCGCGGGCGGTGAATTCACCCCTCCACTTT. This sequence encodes CASSPRAVNSPLHF.

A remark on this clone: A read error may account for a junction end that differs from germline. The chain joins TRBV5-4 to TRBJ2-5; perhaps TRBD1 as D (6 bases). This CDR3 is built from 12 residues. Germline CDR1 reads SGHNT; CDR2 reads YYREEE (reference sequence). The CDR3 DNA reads TGTGCCAGCAGCCCCACCATGGGGGCTTCGAACTTC. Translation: CASSPTMGASNF.

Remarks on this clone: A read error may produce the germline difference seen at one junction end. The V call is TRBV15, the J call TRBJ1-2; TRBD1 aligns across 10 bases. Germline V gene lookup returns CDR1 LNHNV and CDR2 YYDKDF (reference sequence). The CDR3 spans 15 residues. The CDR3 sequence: CATSSRNPGQGKEFF. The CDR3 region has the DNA TGTGCCACCAGCAGTAGAAATCCGGGACAGGGGAAGGAGTTCTTC.

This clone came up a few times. CDR3 in amino acids: CASSPAGGPREQFF. CDR3 nucleotide sequence: TGTGCCAGCTCACCGGCGGGAGGGCCCCGCGAGCAGTTCTTC. V and J are TRBV18 and TRBJ2-1, with TRBD2 identical over 9 bases. V lost 3 bases to trimming and J lost 10 bases; unmatched junction nucleotides: 7. CDR3 length: 14 residues. CDR1 is KGHSH, CDR2 LQKENI, per germline.

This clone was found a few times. CDR3 DNA: TGCAGCGTTGGGCCCCAGGGAGGGGATGGCTACACCTTC. It translates to CSVGPQGGDGYTF. The chain carries TRBV29-1 and TRBJ1-2; possibly TRBD1 for D (5 bases). Germline assignment: CDR1 SQVTM and CDR2 ANQGSEA. Trimming took 4 bases from V and 6 from J, leaving 15 bases between them. There are 13 residues in the CDR3.

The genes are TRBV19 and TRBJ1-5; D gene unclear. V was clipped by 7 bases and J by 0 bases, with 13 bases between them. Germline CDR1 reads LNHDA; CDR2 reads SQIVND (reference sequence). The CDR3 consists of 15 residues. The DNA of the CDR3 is TGTGCCAGTACTCCCCAGTACTATAGCAATCAGCCCCAGCATTTT. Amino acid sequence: CASTPQYYSNQPQHF.

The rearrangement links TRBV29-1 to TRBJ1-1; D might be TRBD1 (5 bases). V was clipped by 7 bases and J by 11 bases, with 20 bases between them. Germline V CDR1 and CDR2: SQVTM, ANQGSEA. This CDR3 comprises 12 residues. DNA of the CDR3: TGCAGCGCCCTGGGGGAGGCCTATGTTGCTTTCTTT. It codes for CSALGEAYVAFF.

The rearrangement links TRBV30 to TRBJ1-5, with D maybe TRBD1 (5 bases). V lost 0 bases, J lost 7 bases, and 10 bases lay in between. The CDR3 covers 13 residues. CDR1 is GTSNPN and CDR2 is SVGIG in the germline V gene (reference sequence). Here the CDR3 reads CAWSVQVSQPQHF. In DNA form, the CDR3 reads TGTGCCTGGAGTGTACAGGTTTCGCAGCCCCAGCATTTT.

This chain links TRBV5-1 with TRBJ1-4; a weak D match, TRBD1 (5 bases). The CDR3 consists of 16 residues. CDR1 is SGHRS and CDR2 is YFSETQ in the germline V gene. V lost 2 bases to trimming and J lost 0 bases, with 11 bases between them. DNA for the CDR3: TGCGCCAGCAGCTTTGCAGGGCATGCAACTAATGAAAAACTGTTTTTT. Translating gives CASSFAGHATNEKLFF.

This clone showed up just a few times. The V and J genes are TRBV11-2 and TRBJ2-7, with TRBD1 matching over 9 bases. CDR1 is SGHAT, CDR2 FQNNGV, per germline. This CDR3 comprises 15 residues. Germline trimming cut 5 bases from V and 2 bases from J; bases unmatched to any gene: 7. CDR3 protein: CASSNRDRAAYEQYF. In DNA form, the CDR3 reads TGTGCCAGCAGCAACCGGGACAGGGCCGCCTACGAGCAGTACTTC.

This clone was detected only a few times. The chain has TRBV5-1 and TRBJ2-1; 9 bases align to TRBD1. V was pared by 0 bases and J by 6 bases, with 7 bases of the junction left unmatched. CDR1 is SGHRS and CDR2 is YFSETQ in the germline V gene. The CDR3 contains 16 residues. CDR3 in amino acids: CASSLELDRGTNEQFF. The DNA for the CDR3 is TGCGCCAGCAGCTTGGAATTGGACAGGGGAACCAATGAGCAGTTCTTC.

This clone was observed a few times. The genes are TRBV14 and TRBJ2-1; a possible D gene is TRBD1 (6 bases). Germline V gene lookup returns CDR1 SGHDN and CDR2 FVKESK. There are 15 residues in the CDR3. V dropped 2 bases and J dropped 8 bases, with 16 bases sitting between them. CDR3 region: CASSQLGQGNDEQFF. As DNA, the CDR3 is TGTGCCAGCAGCCAATTGGGGCAGGGGAATGATGAGCAGTTCTTC.

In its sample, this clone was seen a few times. The CDR3 loop reads CASSYNGDEQFF. In DNA form, the CDR3 reads TGTGCCAGCAGTTACAACGGGGATGAGCAGTTCTTC. The chain is built from TRBV6-5 and TRBJ2-1; possibly TRBD2 for D (5 bases). The CDR3 contains 12 residues. Trimming cost V 2 bases and J 8 bases, with 7 bases left between them. CDR1 and CDR2 (germline): MNHEY, SVGAGI.

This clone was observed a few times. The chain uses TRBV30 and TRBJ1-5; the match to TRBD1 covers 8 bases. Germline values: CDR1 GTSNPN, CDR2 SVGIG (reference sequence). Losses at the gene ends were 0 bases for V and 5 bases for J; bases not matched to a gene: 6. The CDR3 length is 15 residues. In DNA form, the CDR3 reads TGTGCCTGGAGTGTACGCAGGGGGCTTGATCAGCCCCAGCATTTT. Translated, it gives CAWSVRRGLDQPQHF. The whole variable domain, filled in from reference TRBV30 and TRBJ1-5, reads SQTIHQWPATLVQPVGSPLSLECTVEGTSNPNLYWYRQAAGRGLQLLFYSVGIGQISSEVPQNLSASRPQDRQFILSSKKLLLSDSGFYLCAWSVRRGLDQPQHFGDGTRLSIL.

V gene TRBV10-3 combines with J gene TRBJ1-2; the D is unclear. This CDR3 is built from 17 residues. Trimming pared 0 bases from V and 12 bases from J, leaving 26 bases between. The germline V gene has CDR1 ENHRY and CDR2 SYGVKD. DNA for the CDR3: TGTGCCATCAGTGAGTCGAAAGTCAGCGGGCGATCTTTTGTTGACACCTTC. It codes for CAISESKVSGRSFVDTF.

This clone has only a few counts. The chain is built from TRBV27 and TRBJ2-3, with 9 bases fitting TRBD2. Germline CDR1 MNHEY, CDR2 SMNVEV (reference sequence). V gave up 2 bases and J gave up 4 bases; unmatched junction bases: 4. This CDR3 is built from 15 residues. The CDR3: CASSLGGRAADTQYF. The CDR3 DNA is TGTGCCAGCAGTTTAGGCGGGAGGGCCGCAGATACGCAGTATTTT.

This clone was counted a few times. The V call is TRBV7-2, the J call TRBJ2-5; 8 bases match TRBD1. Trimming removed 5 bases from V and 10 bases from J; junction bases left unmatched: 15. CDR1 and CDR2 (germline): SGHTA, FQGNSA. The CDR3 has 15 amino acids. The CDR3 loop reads CASSVSAKTGAIQYF. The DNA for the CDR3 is TGTGCCAGCAGCGTCAGCGCAAAGACAGGGGCCATCCAGTACTTC.

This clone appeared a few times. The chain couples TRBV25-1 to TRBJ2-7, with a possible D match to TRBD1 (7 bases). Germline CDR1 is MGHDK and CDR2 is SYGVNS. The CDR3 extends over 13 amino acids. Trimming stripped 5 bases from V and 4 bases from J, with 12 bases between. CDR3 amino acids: CASSQGGRYEQYF. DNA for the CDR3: TGTGCCAGCAGTCAGGGGGGAAGATACGAGCAGTACTTC.

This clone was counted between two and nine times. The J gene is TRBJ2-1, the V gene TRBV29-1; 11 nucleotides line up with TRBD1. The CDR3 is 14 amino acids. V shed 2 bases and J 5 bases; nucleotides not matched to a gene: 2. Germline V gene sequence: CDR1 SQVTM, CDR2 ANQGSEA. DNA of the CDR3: TGCAGCGTTGAAAGGGACAGGGGGAACAATGAGCAGTTCTTC. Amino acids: CSVERDRGNNEQFF.

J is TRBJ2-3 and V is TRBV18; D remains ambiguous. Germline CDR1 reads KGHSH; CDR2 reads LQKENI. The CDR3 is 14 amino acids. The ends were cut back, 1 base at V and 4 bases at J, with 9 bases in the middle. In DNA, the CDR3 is TGTGCCAGCTCACCACAAGAGCTGGCAGATACGCAGTATTTT. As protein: CASSPQELADTQYF.

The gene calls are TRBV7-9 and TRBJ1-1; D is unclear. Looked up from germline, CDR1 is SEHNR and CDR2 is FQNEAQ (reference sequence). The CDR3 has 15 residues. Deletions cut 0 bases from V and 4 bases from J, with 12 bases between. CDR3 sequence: CASSLAVGVLTEAFF. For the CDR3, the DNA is TGTGCCAGCAGCTTAGCGGTCGGGGTGCTCACTGAAGCTTTCTTT.

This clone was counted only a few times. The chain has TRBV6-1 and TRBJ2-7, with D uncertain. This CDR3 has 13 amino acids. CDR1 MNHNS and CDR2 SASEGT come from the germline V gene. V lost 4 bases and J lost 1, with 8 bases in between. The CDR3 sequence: CASSALRSYEQYF. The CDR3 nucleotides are TGTGCCAGCAGTGCCTTACGGTCCTACGAGCAGTACTTC.

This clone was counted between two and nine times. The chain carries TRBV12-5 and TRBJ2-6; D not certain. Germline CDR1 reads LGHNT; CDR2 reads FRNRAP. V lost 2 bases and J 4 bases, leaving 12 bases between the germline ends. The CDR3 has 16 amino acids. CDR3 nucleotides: TGTGCTAGTGGTTTGCCCCGCGGAACCGGGGCCAACGTCCTGACTTTC. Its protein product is CASGLPRGTGANVLTF.

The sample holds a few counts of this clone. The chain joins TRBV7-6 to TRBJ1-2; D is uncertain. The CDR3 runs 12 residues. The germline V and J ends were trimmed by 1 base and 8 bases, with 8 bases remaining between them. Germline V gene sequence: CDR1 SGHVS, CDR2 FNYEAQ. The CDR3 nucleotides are TGTGCCAGCAGCTTAGTAGATAGCGGCTACACCTTC. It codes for CASSLVDSGYTF.